What follows are 14 T cell receptor beta chains derived from one specimen sequenced in a study of cytotoxic CD8 clonotypes in ibrutinib-treated CLL. Generated by immunoSEQ multiplex PCR, the TCRdb table keeps only in-frame clones and is missing some. This sample has around 50,000 clones, with more than 55% found just once. The source material was PBMCs, sampled after 24 months of ibrutinib treatment. Receptor source: a human donor with chronic lymphocytic leukemia.

The chain is built from TRBV10-3 and TRBJ1-6, with 7 positions matching TRBD1. This CDR3 is built from 14 residues. Germline CDR1 reads ENHRY; CDR2 reads SYGVKD. With V trimmed by 7 bases and J by 7 bases, 7 bases remained unmatched. The CDR3 sequence: CAITPGTDNSPLHF. CDR3 bases: TGTGCCATCACTCCCGGGACAGACAATTCACCCCTCCACTTT.

The chain joins TRBV6-1 to TRBJ2-1; D is unclear. Trimming removed 3 bases from V and 10 bases from J, with 7 bases in between. Per germline, CDR1 MNHNS and CDR2 SASEGT. The CDR3 runs to 11 residues. CDR3: CASSESREQFF. The DNA for the CDR3 is TGTGCCAGCAGTGAGTCCCGGGAGCAGTTCTTC.

V is TRBV27 and J is TRBJ2-5; 8 positions agree with TRBD1. The CDR3 has 14 amino acids. V shed 2 bases and J 5 bases; nucleotides not matched to a gene: 4. Germline V gene lookup returns CDR1 MNHEY and CDR2 SMNVEV (reference sequence). CDR3 DNA sequence: TGTGCCAGCAGTTTACGGACAGGGCGGGAGACCCAGTACTTC. This gives the protein CASSLRTGRETQYF.

This clone was counted between two and nine times. This chain connects TRBV10-3 to TRBJ1-1; TRBD1 agrees at 11 bases. The CDR3 is 13 amino acids. V lost 8 bases to trimming and J lost 5 bases; unmatched junction nucleotides: 4. Germline CDR1 ENHRY, CDR2 SYGVKD. The CDR3 DNA is TGTGCCATCGGACAGGGGGCTGGTACTGAAGCTTTCTTT. Translated: CAIGQGAGTEAFF.

The chain carries TRBV27 and TRBJ2-1; 7 positions match TRBD1. The V segment lost 5 bases and the J segment 3 bases; nucleotides outside the gene matches: 7. The CDR3 extends over 15 amino acids. Germline CDR1 is MNHEY and CDR2 is SMNVEV (reference sequence). The CDR3 DNA is TGTGCCAGCAGTCCCCGCAGGGACAGCTACAATGAGCAGTTCTTC. Protein: CASSPRRDSYNEQFF.

The chain couples TRBV27 to TRBJ1-5, with D possibly matching TRBD1 (6 bases). Germline V gives CDR1 MNHEY, CDR2 SMNVEV (reference sequence). The CDR3 totals 15 residues. The ends were cut back, 3 bases at V and 5 bases at J, with 14 bases in the middle. CDR3 in amino acids: CASSLSWDIDQPQHF. As DNA, the CDR3 is TGTGCCAGCAGTTTGTCTTGGGACATAGATCAGCCCCAGCATTTT.

This clone has just a few counts. The chain couples TRBV6-5 to TRBJ2-2; a weak D match, TRBD2 (6 bases). Germline assignment: CDR1 MNHEY and CDR2 SVGAGI. The CDR3 extends over 15 amino acids. The V end lost 8 bases, the J end lost 0 bases, and 13 bases lay between the germline ends. The CDR3 nucleotides read TGTGCCAGCCGAAGGAGGGAGACGAACACCGGGGAGCTGTTTTTT. Translation: CASRRRETNTGELFF.

This clone was seen a few times. This chain joins TRBV12-5 and TRBJ2-3; either TRBD1 or TRBD2 may fit D (6 bases each). V was shortened by 3 bases and J by 4 bases, with 11 bases between the two germline ends. Looked up from germline, CDR1 is LGHNT and CDR2 is FRNRAP. The CDR3 is 14 residues long. CDR3: CASGFSGGADTQYF. The CDR3 nucleotides read TGTGCTAGTGGTTTCTCCGGGGGCGCAGATACGCAGTATTTT.

CDR3 DNA sequence: TGTGCCAGTAGTATACAGGGGGCGCAGAACACTGAAGCTTTCTTT. Encoded protein: CASSIQGAQNTEAFF. The V and J genes are TRBV19 and TRBJ1-1; 8 nucleotides match TRBD1. Germline loops: CDR1 LNHDA, CDR2 SQIVND (reference sequence). V was clipped by 2 bases and J by 1 base; unmatched bases: 3. The CDR3 contains 15 residues. Based on the CDR3 plus reference TRBV19 and TRBJ1-1, the full variable domain is DGGITQSPKYLFRKEGQNVTLSCEQNLNHDAMYWYRQDPGQGLRLIYYSQIVNDFQKGDIAEGYSVSREKKESFPLTVTSAQKNPTAFYLCASSIQGAQNTEAFFGQGTRLTVV.

The V and J genes are TRBV2 and TRBJ1-3, with 11 bases fitting TRBD1. Germline V gives CDR1 SNHLY, CDR2 FYNNEI. The CDR3 extends over 14 amino acids. V lost 6 bases, J lost 4 bases, and 2 bases stayed unmatched. The CDR3 coding sequence is TGTGCCAGCAGCGGACAGGGGGCCGGAAACACCATATATTTT. Its translation: CASSGQGAGNTIYF.

J is TRBJ1-6 and V is TRBV27; D is ambiguous. This CDR3 has 13 residues. CDR1 MNHEY and CDR2 SMNVEV come from the germline V gene (reference sequence). Trimming pared 6 bases from V and 8 bases from J, leaving 11 bases between. The CDR3 bases are TGTGCCAGCAGCACGACCTGGGATTCACCCCTCCACTTT. This gives the protein CASSTTWDSPLHF.

J is TRBJ1-2 and V is TRBV5-1; no clear D gene. Trimming took off 0 bases at V and 7 bases at J, with 19 bases between the two ends. CDR1 and CDR2 from the germline V gene are SGHRS and YFSETQ. The CDR3 loop spans 16 amino acids. The DNA for the CDR3 is TGCGCCAGCAGCTTGGTGCCAAGAAACGAGGCGGGTGGCTACACCTTC. Translation: CASSLVPRNEAGGYTF.

The V call is TRBV4-1, the J call TRBJ2-7, with D hard to call. Trimming pared 1 base from V and 5 bases from J, leaving 18 bases between. CDR1 and CDR2 (germline): MGHRA, YSYEKL. The CDR3 contains 16 residues. The CDR3 spells CASSQVPTGLGNEQYF. CDR3 sequence (DNA): TGCGCCAGCAGCCAAGTACCCACGGGTTTGGGTAACGAGCAGTACTTC.

V and J are TRBV5-1 and TRBJ1-2; D is unclear. Trimming shortened V by 3 bases and J by 8 bases, and 14 bases separated the two germline ends. Germline V gene sequence: CDR1 SGHRS, CDR2 YFSETQ. The CDR3 spans 13 residues. The CDR3 region has the DNA TGCGCCAGCAGCTCGGACGGGCTGGGGGGCTACACCTTC. It specifies CASSSDGLGGYTF.